This TCR beta chain appears in the sequencing data of a study of post-analysis software for immune sequencing data. About the research overall: Included courses were relapsing-remitting and secondary progressive multiple sclerosis; progressive-relapsing multiple sclerosis was also included.

Unique molecular identifiers were carried by the TCR beta cDNA libraries. The yield from roughly 1 to 10 million T cells was 500,000 or so cDNA molecules in total. One entry per CDR3 protein results from TCRdb running MiXCR on the PCR reads. Among about 680,000 distinct CDR3 sequences listed, over 45% were seen once. Comment on this clonotype: The antigen remains undetermined.

The germline gives CDR1 SQVTM, CDR2 ANQGSEA. V gave up 6 bases and J gave up 0 bases, with 6 bases separating them. The CDR3 contains 12 residues. The study, taken as a whole, reports: Under the F measure, samples that were prepared in one batch clustered strongly together. Patients showed TRBV5-6, TRBV5-1 and TRBV20-1 among five TRBV segments more frequent than in controls.

This chain joins TRBV29-1 and TRBJ2-4; tentative D call: TRBD1 (6 bases). The sample taken for sequencing was blood. The source is a girl aged 2 to 9 with multiple sclerosis. Here the CDR3 DNA reads TGCAGCGTAGGGGGAGCCAAAAACATTCAGTACTTC. Encoded protein: CSVGGAKNIQYF.